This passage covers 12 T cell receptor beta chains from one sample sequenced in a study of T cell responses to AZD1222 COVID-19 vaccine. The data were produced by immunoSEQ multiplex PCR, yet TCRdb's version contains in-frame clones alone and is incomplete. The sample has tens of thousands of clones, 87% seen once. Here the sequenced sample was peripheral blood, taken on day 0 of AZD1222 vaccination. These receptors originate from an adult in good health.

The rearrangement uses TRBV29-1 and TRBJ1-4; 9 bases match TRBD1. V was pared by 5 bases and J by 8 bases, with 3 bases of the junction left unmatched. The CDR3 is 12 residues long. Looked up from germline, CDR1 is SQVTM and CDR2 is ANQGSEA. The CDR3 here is CSVRTGDEKLFF. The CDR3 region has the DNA TGCAGCGTTCGGACAGGGGACGAAAAACTGTTTTTT.

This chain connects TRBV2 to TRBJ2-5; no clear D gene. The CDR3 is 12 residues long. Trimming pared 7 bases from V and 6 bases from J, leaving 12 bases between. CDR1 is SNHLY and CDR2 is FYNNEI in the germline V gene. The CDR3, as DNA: TGTGCCAGCACTCAAATCTGGAAGACCCAGTACTTC. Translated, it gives CASTQIWKTQYF.

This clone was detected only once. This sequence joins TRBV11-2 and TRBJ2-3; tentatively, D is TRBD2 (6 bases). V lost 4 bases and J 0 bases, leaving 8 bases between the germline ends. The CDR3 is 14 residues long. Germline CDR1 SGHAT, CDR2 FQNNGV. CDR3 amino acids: CASSSDYSTDTQYF. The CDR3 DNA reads TGTGCCAGCAGCTCGGACTATAGCACAGATACGCAGTATTTT.

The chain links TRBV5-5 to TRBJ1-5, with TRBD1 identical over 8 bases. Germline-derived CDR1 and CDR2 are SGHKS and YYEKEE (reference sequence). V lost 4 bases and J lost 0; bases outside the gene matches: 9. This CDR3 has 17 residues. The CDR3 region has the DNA TGTGCCAGCAGCCTTAGCCAGGGGGCGGGTAGCAATCAGCCCCAGCATTTT. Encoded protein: CASSLSQGAGSNQPQHF.

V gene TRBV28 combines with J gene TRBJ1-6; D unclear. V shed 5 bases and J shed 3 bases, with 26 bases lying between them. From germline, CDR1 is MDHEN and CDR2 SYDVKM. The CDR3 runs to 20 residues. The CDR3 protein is CASSPPPIGETGFYNSPLHF. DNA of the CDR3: TGTGCCAGCAGTCCACCACCCATCGGGGAGACGGGTTTCTATAATTCACCCCTCCACTTT.

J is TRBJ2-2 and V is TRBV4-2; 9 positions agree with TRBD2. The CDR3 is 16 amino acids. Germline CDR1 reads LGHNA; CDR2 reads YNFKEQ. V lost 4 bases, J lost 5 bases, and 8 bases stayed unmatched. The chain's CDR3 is CASSPAGGGVTGELFF. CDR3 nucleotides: TGTGCCAGCAGCCCCGCTGGCGGGGGGGTTACCGGGGAGCTGTTTTTT.

The CDR3 reads CASSLRGERDTQYF. In nucleotides, the CDR3 is TGTGCCAGCAGCTTGCGGGGGGAGAGAGATACGCAGTATTTT. The V gene is TRBV5-4, the J gene TRBJ2-3; TRBD2 matches 7 bases. From germline, CDR1 is SGHNT and CDR2 YYREEE (reference sequence). Trimming took 1 base from V and 5 from J; bases not matched to a gene: 4. The CDR3 runs 14 residues.

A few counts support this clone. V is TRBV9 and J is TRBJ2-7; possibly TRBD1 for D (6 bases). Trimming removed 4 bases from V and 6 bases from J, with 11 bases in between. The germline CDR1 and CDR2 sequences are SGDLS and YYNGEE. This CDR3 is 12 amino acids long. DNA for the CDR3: TGTGCCAGCAGCCGGGACAATGGCGAGCAGTACTTC. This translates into CASSRDNGEQYF.

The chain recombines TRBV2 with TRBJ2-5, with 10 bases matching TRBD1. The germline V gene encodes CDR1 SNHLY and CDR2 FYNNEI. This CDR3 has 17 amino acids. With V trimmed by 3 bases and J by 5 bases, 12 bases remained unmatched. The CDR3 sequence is CASSDGVVRTGGETQYF. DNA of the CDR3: TGTGCCAGCAGTGATGGTGTCGTAAGGACAGGGGGGGAGACCCAGTACTTC.

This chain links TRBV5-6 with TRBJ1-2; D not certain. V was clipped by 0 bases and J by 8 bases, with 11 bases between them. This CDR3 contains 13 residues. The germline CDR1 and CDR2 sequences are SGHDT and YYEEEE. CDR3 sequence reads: CASSLAGMGGYTF. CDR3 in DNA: TGTGCCAGCAGCTTGGCTGGGATGGGGGGCTACACCTTC. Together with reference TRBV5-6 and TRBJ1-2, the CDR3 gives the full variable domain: DAGVTQSPTHLIKTRGQQVTLRCSPKSGHDTVSWYQQALGQGPQFIFQYYEEEERQRGNFPDRFSGHQFPNYSSELNVNALLLGDSALYLCASSLAGMGGYTFGSGTRLTVV.

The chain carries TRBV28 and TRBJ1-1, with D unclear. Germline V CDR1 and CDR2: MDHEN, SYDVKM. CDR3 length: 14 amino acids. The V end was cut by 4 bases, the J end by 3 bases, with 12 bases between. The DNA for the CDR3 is TGTGCCAGCAGTTACCGGACGGGAGACACTGAAGCTTTCTTT. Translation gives CASSYRTGDTEAFF.

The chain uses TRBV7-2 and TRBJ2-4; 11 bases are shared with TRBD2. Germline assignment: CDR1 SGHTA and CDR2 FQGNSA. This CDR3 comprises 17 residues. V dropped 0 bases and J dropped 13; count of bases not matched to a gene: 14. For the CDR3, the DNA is TGTGCCAGCAGCTTAGCGCCAGGTAGCGGGGGGGCCAAGGTCCAGTACTTC. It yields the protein CASSLAPGSGGAKVQYF.